This TCR beta chain was sequenced in a study of tumor-infiltrating lymphocytes in primary liver carcinoma. Study as a whole: Patients included men and women of 30 to 69 years. Sequencing of the samples generated roughly 3.5 to 7.5 million productive TCRbeta reads, with similar yields across tissue types.

General study results and limits: Tumor samples exhibited a significantly greater top-250-clone fraction than blood samples (p = 0.039).

Researchers drew blood RNA from unsorted whole blood and extracted germline DNA as well. Chronic HBV infection affected patients, none of whom had received treatment. From around 0.5 ug total RNA, TCR beta cDNA was generated with a primer in the constant region. Three-round nested multiplex PCR performed with slightly modified ARM-PCR produced the TCR beta libraries. Investigators reported that the first two PCR rounds, at 10 to 11 cycles each, used TRBV1-TRBV30 forward primers with a C-beta reverse primer. TCRdb independently ran MiXCR on the multiplex PCR reads; one entry per CDR3 protein. Here the sample spans about 180,000 distinct CDR3 sequences, about 60% being singletons. On this clonotype itself: As yet, its antigen is unknown. At one of its ends the junction is not consistent with the germline gene, which may arise from a read error.

The germline V gene encodes CDR1 SGHAT and CDR2 FQDESV (reference sequence). The CDR3 runs to 16 residues. Sequences were obtained from peripheral blood. This TCR was sampled from a man aged 40-49 years with primary liver carcinoma and hepatitis B virus infection. The chain links TRBV11-1 to TRBJ2-1, with 9 bases identical to TRBD2. The CDR3 region is CTSSLAGLAVYNEQFF. The CDR3 nucleotides are TGTACCAGCAGCTTAGCGGGACTAGCCGTATACAATGAGCAGTTCTTC.